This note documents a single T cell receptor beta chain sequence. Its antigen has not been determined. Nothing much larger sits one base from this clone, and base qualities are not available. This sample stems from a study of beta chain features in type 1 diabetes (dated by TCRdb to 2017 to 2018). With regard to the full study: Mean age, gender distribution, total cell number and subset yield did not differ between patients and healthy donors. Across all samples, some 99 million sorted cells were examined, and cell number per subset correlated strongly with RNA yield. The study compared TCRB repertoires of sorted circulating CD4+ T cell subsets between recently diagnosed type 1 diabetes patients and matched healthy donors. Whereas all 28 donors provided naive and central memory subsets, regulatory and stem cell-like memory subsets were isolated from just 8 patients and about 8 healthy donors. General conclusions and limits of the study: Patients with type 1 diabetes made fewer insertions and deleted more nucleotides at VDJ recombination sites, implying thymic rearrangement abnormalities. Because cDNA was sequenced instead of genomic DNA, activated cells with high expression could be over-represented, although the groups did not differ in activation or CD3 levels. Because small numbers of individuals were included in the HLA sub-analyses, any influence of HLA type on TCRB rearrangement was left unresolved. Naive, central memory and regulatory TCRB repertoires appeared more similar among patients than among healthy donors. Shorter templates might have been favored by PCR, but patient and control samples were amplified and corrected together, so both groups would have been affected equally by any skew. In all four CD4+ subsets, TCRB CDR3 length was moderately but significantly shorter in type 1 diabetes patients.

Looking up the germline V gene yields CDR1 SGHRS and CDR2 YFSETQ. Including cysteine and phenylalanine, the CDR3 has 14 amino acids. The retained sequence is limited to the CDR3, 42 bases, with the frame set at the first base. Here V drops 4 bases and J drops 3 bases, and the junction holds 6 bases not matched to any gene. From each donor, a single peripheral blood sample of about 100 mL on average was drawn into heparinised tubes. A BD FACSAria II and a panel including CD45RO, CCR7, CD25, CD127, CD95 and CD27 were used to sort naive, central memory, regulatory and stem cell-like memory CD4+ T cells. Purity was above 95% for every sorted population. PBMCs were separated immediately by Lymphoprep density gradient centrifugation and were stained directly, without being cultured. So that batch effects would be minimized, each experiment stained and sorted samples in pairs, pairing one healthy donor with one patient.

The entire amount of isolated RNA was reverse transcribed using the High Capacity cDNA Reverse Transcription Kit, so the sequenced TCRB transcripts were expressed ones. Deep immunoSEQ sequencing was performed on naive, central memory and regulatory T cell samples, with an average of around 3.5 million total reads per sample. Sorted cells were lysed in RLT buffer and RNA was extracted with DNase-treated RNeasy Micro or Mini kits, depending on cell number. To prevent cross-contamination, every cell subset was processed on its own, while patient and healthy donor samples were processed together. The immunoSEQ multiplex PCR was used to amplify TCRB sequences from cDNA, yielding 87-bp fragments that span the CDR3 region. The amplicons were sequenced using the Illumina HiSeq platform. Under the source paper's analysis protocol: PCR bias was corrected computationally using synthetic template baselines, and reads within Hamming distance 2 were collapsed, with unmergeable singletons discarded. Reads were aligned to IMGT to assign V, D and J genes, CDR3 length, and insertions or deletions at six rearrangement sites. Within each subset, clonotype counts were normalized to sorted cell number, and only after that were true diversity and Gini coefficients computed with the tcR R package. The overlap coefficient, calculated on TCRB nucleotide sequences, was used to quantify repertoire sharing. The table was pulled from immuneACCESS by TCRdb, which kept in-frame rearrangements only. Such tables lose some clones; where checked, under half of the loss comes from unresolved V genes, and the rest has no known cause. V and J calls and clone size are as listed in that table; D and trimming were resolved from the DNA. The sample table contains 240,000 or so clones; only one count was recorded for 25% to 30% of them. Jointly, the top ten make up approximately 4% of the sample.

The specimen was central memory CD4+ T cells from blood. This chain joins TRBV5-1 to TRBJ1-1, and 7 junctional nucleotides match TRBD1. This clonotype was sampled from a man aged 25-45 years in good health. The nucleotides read TGCGCCAGCAGCCAACAGGGGCGAGACACTGAAGCTTTCTTT. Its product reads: CASSQQGRDTEAFF. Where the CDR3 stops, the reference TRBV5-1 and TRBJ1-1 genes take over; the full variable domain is KAGVTQTPRYLIKTRGQQVTLSCSPISGHRSVSWYQQTPGQGLQFLFEYFSETQRNKGNFPGRFSGRQFSNSRSEMNVSTLELGDSALYLCASSQQGRDTEAFFGQGTRLTVV.